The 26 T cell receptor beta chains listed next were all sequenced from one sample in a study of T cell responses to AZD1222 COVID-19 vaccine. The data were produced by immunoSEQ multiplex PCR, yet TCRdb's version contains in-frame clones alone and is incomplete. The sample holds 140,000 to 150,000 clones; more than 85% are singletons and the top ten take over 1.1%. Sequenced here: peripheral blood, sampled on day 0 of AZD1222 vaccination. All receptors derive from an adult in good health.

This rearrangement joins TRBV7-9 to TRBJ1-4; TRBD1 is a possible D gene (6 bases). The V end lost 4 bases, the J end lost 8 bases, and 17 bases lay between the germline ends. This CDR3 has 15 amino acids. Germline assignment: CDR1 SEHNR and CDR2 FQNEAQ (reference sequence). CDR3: CASSSPAGEDEKLFF. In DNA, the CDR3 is TGTGCCAGCAGCTCACCTGCAGGGGAGGACGAAAAACTGTTTTTT.

CDR3 DNA: TGTGCCAGTAGTGTCCGACAGGACCACTATGGCTACACCTTC. As protein: CASSVRQDHYGYTF. The chain recombines TRBV19 with TRBJ1-2; tentative D call: TRBD1 (6 bases). Germline assignment: CDR1 LNHDA and CDR2 SQIVND (reference sequence). CDR3 size: 14 residues. V gave up 5 bases and J gave up 3 bases, with 13 bases separating them. Using reference TRBV19 and TRBJ1-2 for the parts outside the CDR3, the full variable domain is DGGITQSPKYLFRKEGQNVTLSCEQNLNHDAMYWYRQDPGQGLRLIYYSQIVNDFQKGDIAEGYSVSREKKESFPLTVTSAQKNPTAFYLCASSVRQDHYGYTFGSGTRLTVV.

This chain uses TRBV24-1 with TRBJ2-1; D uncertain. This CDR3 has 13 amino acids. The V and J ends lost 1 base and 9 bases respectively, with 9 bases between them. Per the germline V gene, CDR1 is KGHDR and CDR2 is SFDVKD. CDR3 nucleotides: TGTGCCACCAGTGATTTCGTAATTAGTGAGCAGTTCTTC. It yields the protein CATSDFVISEQFF.

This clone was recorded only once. The CDR3 DNA sequence: TGTGCCAGCAGCGTAGCTACGGTGACCGGGGGAGACACAGATACGCAGTATTTT. The encoded protein is CASSVATVTGGDTDTQYF. The chain carries TRBV9 and TRBJ2-3; tentatively, D is TRBD2 (6 bases). V gave up 0 bases and J gave up 2 bases, with 19 bases separating them. Germline values: CDR1 SGDLS, CDR2 YYNGEE. The length of the CDR3 is 18 residues.

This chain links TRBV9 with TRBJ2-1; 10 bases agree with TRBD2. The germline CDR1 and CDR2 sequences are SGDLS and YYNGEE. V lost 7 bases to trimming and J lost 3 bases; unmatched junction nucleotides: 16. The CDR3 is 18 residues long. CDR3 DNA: TGTGCCAGCTCTCCAGGGGTAGCGGGAGGTTTGGGCTACAATGAGCAGTTCTTC. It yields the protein CASSPGVAGGLGYNEQFF.

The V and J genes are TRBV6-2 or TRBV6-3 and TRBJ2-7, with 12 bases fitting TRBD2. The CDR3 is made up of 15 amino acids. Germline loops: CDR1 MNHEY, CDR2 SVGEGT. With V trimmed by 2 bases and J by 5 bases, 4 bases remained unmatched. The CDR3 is CASSYGLAGRNEQYF. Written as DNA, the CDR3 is TGTGCCAGCAGTTACGGACTAGCGGGAAGGAACGAGCAGTACTTC.

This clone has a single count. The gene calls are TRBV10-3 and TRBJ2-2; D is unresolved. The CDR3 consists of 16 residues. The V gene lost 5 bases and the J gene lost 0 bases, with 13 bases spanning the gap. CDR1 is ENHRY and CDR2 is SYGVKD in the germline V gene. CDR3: CAISQTVTSNTGELFF. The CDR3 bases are TGTGCCATCAGTCAAACGGTTACCTCGAACACCGGGGAGCTGTTTTTT.

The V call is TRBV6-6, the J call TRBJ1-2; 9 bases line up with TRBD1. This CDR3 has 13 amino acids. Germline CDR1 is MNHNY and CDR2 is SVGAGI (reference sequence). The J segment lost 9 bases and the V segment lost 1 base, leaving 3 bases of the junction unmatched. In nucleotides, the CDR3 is TGTGCCAGCAGTTACTTGGACAGGGGTAGCTACACCTTC. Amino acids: CASSYLDRGSYTF.

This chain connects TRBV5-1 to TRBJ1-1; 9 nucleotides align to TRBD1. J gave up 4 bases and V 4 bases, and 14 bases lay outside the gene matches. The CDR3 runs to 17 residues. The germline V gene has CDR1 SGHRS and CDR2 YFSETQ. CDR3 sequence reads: CASSLPGTGSLGTEAFF. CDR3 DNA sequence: TGCGCCAGCAGCCTCCCCGGGACAGGGAGCCTAGGCACTGAAGCTTTCTTT.

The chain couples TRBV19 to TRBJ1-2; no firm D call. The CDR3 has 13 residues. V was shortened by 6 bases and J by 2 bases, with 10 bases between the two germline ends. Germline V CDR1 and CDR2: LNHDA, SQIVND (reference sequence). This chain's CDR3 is CASRGNGNYGYTF. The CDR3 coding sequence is TGTGCCAGTAGGGGGAATGGCAACTATGGCTACACCTTC.

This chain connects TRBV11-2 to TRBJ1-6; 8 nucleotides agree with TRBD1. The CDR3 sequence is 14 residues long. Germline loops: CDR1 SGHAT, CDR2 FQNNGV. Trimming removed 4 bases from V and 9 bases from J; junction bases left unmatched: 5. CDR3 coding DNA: TGTGCCAGCAGCTACGGACAGGGCCTTTCACCCCTCCACTTT. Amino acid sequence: CASSYGQGLSPLHF. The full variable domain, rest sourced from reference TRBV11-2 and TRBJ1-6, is EAGVAQSPRYKIIEKRQSVAFWCNPISGHATLYWYQQILGQGPKLLIQFQNNGVVDDSQLPKDRFSAERLKGVDSTLKIQPAKLEDSAVYLCASSYGQGLSPLHFGNGTRLTVT.

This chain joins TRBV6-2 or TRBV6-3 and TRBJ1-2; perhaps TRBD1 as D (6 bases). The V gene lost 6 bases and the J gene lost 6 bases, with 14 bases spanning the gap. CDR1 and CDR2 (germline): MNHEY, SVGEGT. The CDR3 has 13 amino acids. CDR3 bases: TGTGCCAGCAGCCTCACAGGGTCAGATGGCTACACCTTC. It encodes CASSLTGSDGYTF.

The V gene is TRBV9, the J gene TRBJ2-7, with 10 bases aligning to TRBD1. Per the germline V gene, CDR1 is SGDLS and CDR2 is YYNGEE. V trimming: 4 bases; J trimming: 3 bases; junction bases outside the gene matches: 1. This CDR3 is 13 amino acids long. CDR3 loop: CASSRDRGYEQYF. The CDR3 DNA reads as TGTGCCAGCAGCCGGGACAGGGGCTACGAGCAGTACTTC.

The CDR3, as DNA: TGCGCCAGCAGCCCCGTAAGCGGGAGTGCCACCGGGGAGCTGTTTTTT. Its translation: CASSPVSGSATGELFF. The rearrangement joins TRBV4-3 to TRBJ2-2; 8 nucleotides align to TRBD2. V gave up 4 bases and J gave up 4 bases; unmatched junction bases: 8. The CDR3 totals 16 residues. Germline loops: CDR1 LGHNA, CDR2 YSLEER.

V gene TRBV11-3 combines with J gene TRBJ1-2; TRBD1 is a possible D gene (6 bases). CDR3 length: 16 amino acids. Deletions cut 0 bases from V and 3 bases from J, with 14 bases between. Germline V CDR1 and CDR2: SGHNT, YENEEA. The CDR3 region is CASSLEGRRGDYGYTF. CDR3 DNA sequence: TGTGCCAGCAGCTTAGAGGGCAGGAGGGGGGACTATGGCTACACCTTC.

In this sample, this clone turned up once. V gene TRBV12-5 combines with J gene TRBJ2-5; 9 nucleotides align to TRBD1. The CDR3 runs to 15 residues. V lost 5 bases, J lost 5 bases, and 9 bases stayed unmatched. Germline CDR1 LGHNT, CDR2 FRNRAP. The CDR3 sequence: CASGTTGGVWETQYF. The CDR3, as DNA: TGTGCTAGTGGTACCACAGGGGGCGTCTGGGAGACCCAGTACTTC.

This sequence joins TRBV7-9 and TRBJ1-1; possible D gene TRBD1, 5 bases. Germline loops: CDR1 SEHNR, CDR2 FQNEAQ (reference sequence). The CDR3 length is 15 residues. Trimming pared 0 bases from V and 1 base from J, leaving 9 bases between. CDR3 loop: CASSLAGGPNTEAFF. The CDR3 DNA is TGTGCCAGCAGCTTAGCCGGGGGACCGAACACTGAAGCTTTCTTT.

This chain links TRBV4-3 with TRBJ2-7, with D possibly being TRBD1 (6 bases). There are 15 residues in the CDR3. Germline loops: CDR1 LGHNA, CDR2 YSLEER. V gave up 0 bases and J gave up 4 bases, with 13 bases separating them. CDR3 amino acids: CASSQDPGQLYEQYF. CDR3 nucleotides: TGCGCCAGCAGCCAAGACCCCGGACAGCTATACGAGCAGTACTTC.

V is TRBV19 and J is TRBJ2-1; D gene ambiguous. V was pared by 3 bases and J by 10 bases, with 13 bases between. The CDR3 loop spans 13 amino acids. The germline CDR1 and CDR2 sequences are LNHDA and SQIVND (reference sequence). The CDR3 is CASSIGSRYEQFF. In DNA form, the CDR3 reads TGTGCCAGTAGTATTGGGTCCCGCTACGAGCAGTTCTTC.

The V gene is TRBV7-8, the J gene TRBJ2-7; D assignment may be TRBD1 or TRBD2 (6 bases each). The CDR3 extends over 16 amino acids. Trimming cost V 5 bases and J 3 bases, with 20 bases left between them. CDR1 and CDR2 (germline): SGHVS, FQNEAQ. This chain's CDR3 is CASSPRGGKSFYEQYF. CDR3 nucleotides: TGTGCCAGCAGCCCCAGAGGGGGGAAAAGCTTCTACGAGCAGTACTTC.

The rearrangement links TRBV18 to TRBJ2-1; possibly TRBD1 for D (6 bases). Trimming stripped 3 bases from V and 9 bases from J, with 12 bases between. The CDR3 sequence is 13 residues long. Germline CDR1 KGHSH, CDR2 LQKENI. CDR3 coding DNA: TGTGCCAGCTCACCGGGGGCCCGGGGTGAGCAGTTCTTC. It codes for CASSPGARGEQFF.

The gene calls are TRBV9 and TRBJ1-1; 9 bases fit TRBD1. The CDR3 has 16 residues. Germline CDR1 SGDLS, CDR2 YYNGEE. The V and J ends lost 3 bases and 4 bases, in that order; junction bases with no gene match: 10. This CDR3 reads CASSGSRTGVGTEAFF. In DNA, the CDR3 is TGTGCCAGCAGCGGATCTAGGACAGGGGTGGGCACTGAAGCTTTCTTT.

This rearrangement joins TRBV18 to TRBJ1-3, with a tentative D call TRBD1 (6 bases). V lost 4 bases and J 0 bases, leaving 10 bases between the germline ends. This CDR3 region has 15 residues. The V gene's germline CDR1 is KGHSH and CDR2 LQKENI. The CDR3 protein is CASSLTGLSGNTIYF. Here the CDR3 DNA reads TGTGCCAGCTCACTGACAGGCCTCTCTGGAAACACCATATATTTT.

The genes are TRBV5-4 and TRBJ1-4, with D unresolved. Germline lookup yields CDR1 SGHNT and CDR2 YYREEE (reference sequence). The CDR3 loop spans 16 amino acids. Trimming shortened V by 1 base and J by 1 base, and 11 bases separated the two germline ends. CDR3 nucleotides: TGTGCCAGCAGCTTGATGGGAGTGGTAACTAATGAAAAACTGTTTTTT. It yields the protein CASSLMGVVTNEKLFF. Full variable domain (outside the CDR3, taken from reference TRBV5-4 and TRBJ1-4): ETGVTQSPTHLIKTRGQQVTLRCSSQSGHNTVSWYQQALGQGPQFIFQYYREEENGRGNFPPRFSGLQFPNYSSELNVNALELDDSALYLCASSLMGVVTNEKLFFGSGTQLSVL.

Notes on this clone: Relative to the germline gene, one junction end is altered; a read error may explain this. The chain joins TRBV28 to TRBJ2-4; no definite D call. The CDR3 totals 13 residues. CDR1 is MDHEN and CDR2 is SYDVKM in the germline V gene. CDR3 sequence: CASSLIVGSPPRF. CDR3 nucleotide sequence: TGTGCCAGCAGTTTAATTGTCGGCTCCCCTCCTCGTTTC.

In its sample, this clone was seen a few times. CDR3 protein: CASSKWEEVSEQFF. DNA of the CDR3: TGTGCCAGCAGTAAATGGGAGGAGGTTAGTGAGCAGTTCTTC. The chain has TRBV28 and TRBJ2-1; TRBD2 is a possible D gene (6 bases). In germline, CDR1 is MDHEN, CDR2 SYDVKM. V was pared by 5 bases and J by 9 bases, with 17 bases between. The CDR3 consists of 14 residues.